The following is a TCR beta chain sequence with its context. What it binds is not known. A read error is possible here, since a much larger clone lies one base away. The TCR beta cDNA libraries contained unique molecular identifiers. TCRdb called the PCR reads again in MiXCR, with one record for every CDR3 protein. The sample records 450,000 to 700,000 distinct CDR3 sequences, around 44% being singletons. Germline lookup yields CDR1 DFQATT and CDR2 SNEGSKA (reference sequence). The CDR3 is made up of 13 amino acids. This record belongs to a study of post-analysis software for immune sequencing data. General study findings and limits: When patients were compared with controls, four to six TRBV segments were more frequent, TRBV5-6, TRBV5-1 and TRBV20-1 among them. The normalized Chao1 diversity of multiple sclerosis patients was significantly lower than that of controls.

This chain uses TRBV20-1 with TRBJ2-7; tentative D call: TRBD1 (5 bases). The sequencing input was blood. The source of this sequence is a girl aged 10 to 17 with multiple sclerosis. CDR3 coding DNA: TGCGGTGCTACTAAGGGGAAGGTGGAGGAGCAGTACTTC. Its protein product is CGATKGKVEEQYF.